The subject of this entry is one T cell receptor (beta chain). These data originate in a study of T cell changes during pregnancy in multiple sclerosis. The assay was immunoSEQ multiplex PCR, and TCRdb's table has in-frame clones only and misses some. The sample lists approximately 30,000 clones, 85% to 95% occurring once. The V end lost 7 bases, the J end lost 6 bases, and 18 bases lay between the germline ends. CDR1 is SQVTM and CDR2 is ANQGSEA in the germline V gene. CDR3 length equals 13 residues. The V gene is TRBV29-1, the J gene TRBJ1-2, with a possible D match to TRBD1 (5 bases). The sequences come from CD4+ T cells from peripheral blood mononuclear cells, collected after pregnancy. The clonotype comes from a female donor with multiple sclerosis, enrolled in a pregnancy study. CDR3 loop: CSAVTRVGNGYTF. In nucleotides, the CDR3 is TGCAGCGCCGTTACCAGGGTTGGGAATGGCTACACCTTC.